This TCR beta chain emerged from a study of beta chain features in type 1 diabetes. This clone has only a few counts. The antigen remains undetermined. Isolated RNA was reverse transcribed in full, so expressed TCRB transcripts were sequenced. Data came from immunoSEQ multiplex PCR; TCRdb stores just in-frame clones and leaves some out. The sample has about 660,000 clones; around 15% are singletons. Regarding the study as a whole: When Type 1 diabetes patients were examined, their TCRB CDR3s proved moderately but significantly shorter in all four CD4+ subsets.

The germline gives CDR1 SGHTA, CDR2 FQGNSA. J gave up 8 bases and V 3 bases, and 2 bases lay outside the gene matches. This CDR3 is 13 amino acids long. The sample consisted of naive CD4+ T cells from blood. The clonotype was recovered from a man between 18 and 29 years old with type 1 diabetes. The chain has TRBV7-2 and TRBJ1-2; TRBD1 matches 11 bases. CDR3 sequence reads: CASSFGQGAGYTF. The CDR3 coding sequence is TGTGCCAGCAGCTTTGGACAGGGGGCCGGCTACACCTTC. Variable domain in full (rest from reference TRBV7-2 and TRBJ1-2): GAGVSQSPSNKVTEKGKDVELRCDPISGHTALYWYRQSLGQGLEFLIYFQGNSAPDKSGLPSDRFSAERTGGSVSTLTIQRTQQEDSAVYLCASSFGQGAGYTFGSGTRLTVV.